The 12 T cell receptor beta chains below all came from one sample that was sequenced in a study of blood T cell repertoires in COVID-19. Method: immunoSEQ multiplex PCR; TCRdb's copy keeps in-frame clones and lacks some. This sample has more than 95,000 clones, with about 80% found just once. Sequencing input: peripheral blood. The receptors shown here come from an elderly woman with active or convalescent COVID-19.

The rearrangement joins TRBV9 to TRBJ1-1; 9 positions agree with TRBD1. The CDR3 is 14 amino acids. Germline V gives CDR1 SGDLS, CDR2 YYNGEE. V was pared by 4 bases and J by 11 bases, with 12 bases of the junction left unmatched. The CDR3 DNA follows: TGTGCCAGCAGCTTGGGACAGGGTGAGGGGACCGCTTTCTTT. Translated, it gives CASSLGQGEGTAFF.

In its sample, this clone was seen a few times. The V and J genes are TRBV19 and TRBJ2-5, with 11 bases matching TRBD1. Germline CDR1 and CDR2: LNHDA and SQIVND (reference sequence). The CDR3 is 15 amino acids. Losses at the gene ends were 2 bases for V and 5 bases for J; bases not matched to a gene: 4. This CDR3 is CASSIRRTGGETQYF. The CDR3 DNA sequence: TGTGCCAGTAGTATAAGGCGGACAGGGGGCGAGACCCAGTACTTC.

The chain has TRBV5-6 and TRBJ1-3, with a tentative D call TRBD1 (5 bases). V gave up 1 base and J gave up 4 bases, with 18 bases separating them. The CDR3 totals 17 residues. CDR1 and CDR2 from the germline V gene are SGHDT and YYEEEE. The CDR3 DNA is TGTGCCAGCAGCTTGCGGGGGGAAGGACCTCCGGGAAACACCATATATTTT. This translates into CASSLRGEGPPGNTIYF.

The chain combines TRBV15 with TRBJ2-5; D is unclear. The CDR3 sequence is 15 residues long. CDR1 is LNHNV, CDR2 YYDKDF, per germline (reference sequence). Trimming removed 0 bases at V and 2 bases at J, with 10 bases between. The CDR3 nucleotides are TGTGCCACCAGCAGAGATCAGAGGAGTCAAGAGACCCAGTACTTC. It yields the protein CATSRDQRSQETQYF.

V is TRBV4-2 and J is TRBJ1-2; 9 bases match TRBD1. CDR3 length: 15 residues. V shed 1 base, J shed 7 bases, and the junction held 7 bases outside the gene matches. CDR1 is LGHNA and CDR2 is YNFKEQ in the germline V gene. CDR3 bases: TGTGCCAGCAGCCAAGGGGACAGGGCCTTGGCTGGCTACACCTTC. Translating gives CASSQGDRALAGYTF.

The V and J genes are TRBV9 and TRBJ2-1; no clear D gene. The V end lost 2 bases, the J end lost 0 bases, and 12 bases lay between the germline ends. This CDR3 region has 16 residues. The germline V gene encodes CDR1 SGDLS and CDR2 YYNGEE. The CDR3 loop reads CASSVLKPGSYNEQFF. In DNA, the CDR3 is TGTGCCAGCAGCGTTTTAAAACCAGGCTCCTACAATGAGCAGTTCTTC.

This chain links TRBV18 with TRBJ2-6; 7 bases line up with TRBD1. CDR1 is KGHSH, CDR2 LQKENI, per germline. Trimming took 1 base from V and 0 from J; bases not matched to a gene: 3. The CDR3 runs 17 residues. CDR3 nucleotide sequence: TGTGCCAGCTCACCACAGGGGGCCCACTCTGGGGCCAACGTCCTGACTTTC. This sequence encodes CASSPQGAHSGANVLTF.

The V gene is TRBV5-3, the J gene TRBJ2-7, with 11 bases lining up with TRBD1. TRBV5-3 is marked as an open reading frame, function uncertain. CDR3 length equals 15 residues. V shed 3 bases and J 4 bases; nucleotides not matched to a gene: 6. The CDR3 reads CARSWGTGGRYEQYF. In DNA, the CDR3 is TGTGCCAGAAGCTGGGGGACAGGGGGACGTTACGAGCAGTACTTC.

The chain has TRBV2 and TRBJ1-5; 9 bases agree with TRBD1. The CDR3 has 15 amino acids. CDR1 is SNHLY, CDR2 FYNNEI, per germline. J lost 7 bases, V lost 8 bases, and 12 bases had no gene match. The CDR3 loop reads CASLKDRGFGQPQHF. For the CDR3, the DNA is TGTGCCAGCCTAAAGGACAGGGGATTTGGACAGCCCCAGCATTTT.

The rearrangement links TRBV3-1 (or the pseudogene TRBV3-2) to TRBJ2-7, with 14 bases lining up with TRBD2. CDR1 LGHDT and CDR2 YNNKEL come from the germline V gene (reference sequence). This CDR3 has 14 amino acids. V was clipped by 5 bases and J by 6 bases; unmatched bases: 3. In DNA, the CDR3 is TGTGCCAGCAGCTCGGGACTAGCGGGAGTCGAGCAGTACTTC. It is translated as CASSSGLAGVEQYF.

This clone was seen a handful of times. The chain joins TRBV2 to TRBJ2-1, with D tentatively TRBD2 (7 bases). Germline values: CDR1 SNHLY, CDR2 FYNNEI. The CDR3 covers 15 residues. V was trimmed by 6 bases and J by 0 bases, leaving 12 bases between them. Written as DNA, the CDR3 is TGTGCCAGCAGCATCCGGGGGGCCTCCTACAATGAGCAGTTCTTC. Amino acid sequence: CASSIRGASYNEQFF. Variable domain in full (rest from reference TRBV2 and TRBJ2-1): EPEVTQTPSHQVTQMGQEVILRCVPISNHLYFYWYRQILGQKVEFLVSFYNNEISEKSEIFDDQFSVERPDGSNFTLKIRSTKLEDSAMYFCASSIRGASYNEQFFGPGTRLTVL.

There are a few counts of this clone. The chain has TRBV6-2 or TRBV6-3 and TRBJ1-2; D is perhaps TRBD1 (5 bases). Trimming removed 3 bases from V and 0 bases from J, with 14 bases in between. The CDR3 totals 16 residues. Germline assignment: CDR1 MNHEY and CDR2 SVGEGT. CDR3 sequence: CASSYTPGETNYGYTF. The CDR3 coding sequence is TGTGCCAGCAGTTATACCCCGGGGGAAACTAACTATGGCTACACCTTC.